This TCR beta chain stems from a study of technical replicates of blood from a handful of donors (dated by TCRdb to about 2017). The library was obtained by the immunoSEQ multiplex PCR assay. TCRdb re-hosts the immuneACCESS table, in-frame sequences only. Its copies lack some clones; in the studies checked, an unresolved V gene accounts for under half of them, and the cause for the rest is not known. The sample has 65,000 to 95,000 clones on record, about 93% of them singletons. The biggest ten clones account for around 0.37% of the sample. Note on this clone: Its antigen is currently not known. One base away there is no much larger clone; base qualities are not given.

Trimming costs V 5 bases and J 5 bases, and their ends lie 18 bases apart. CDR1 SGHTA and CDR2 FQGNSA are derived from the germline V gene. From its cysteine to its phenylalanine, the CDR3 spans 15 amino acids. Of the read, only the CDR3 DNA is kept; its 45 bases are in frame from base 1. The clonotype originates from a human donor in good health. Specimen: T cells isolated from PBMCs. The V and J genes are TRBV7-2 and TRBJ2-5; TRBD1 is a weak D gene call, 5 bases matching. The CDR3 is CASSPGANRWETQYF. The DNA sequence is given as TGTGCCAGCAGCCCAGGCGCAAACAGGTGGGAGACCCAGTACTTC.